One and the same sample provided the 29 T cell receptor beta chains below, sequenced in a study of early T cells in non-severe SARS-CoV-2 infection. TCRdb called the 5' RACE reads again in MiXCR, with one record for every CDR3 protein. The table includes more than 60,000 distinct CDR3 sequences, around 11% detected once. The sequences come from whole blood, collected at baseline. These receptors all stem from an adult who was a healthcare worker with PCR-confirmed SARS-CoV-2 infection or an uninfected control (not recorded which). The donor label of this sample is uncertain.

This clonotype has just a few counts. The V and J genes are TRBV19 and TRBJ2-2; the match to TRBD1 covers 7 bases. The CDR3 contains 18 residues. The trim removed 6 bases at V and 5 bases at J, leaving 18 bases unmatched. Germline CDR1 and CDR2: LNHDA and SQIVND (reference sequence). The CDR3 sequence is CASRPRQGSFTLTGELFF. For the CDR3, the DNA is TGTGCCAGTAGGCCCAGACAGGGCTCTTTTACCCTGACCGGGGAGCTGTTTTTT.

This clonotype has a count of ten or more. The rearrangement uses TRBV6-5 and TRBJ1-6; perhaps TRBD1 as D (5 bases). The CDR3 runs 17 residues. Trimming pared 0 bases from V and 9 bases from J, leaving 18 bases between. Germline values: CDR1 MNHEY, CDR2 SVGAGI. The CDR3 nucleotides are TGTGCCAGCAGTTACTCCCGGCCGCAGGGTGTCGGTTCACCCCTCCACTTT. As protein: CASSYSRPQGVGSPLHF.

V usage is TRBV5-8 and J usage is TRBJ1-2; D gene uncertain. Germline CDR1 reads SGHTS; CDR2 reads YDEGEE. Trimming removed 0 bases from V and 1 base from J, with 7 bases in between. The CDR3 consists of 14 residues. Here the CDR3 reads CASSLEPVNYGYTF. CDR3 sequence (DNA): TGTGCCAGCAGCTTGGAGCCAGTTAACTATGGCTACACCTTC.

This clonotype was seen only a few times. CDR3 sequence reads: CSVSRGYNEQFF. The CDR3 DNA reads TGCAGCGTAAGCAGGGGCTACAATGAGCAGTTCTTC. The chain joins TRBV20-1 to TRBJ2-1; a possible D gene is TRBD1 (6 bases). The CDR3 is 12 amino acids. From germline, CDR1 is DFQATT and CDR2 SNEGSKA (reference sequence).

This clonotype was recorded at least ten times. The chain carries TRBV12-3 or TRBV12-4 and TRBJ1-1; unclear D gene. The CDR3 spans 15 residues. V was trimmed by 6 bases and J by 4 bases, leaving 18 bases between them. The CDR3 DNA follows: TGTGCCAGCAGCCCAAAGCCCCCTTGGGGCACTGAAGCTTTCTTT. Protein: CASSPKPPWGTEAFF.

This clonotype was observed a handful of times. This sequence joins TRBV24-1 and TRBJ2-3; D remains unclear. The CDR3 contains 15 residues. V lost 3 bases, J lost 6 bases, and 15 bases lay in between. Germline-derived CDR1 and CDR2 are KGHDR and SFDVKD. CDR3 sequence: CATSDGAGPEDTQYF. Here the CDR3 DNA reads TGTGCCACCAGTGATGGCGCCGGGCCCGAGGATACGCAGTATTTT.

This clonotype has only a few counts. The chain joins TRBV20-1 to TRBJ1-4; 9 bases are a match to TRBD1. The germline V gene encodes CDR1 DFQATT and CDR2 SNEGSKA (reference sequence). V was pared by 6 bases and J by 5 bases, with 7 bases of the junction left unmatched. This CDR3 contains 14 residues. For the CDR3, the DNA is TGCAGTGCAGCCCGGGACAGGGTGAATGAAAAACTGTTTTTT. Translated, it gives CSAARDRVNEKLFF.

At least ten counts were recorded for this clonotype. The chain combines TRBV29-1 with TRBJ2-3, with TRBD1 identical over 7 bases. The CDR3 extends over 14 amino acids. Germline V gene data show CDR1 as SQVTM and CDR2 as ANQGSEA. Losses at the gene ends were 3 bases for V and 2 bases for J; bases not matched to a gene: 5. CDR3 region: CSVDSDRATDTQYF. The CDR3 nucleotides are TGCAGCGTTGATAGTGACAGGGCCACAGATACGCAGTATTTT.

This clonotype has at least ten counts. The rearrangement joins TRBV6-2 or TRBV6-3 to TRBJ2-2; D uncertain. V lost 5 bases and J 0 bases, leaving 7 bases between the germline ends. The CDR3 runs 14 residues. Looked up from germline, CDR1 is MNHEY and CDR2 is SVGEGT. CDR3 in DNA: TGTGCCAGCAGTCCACATTCGAACACCGGGGAGCTGTTTTTT. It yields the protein CASSPHSNTGELFF.

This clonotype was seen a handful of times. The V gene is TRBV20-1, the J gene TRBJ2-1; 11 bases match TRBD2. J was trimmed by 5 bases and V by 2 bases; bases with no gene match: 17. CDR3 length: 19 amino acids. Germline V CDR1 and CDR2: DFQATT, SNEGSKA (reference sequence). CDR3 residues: CSARPTLAGLAGGNNEQFF. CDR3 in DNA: TGCAGTGCTAGACCCACATTGGCCGGGCTAGCGGGGGGTAACAATGAGCAGTTCTTC.

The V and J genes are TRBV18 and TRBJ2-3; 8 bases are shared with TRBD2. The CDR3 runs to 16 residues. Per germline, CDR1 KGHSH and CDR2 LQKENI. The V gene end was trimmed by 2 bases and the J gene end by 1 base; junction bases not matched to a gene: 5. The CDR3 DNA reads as TGTGCCAGCTCACCAAGTGCGGGGGGAGGCACAGATACGCAGTATTTT. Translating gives CASSPSAGGGTDTQYF.

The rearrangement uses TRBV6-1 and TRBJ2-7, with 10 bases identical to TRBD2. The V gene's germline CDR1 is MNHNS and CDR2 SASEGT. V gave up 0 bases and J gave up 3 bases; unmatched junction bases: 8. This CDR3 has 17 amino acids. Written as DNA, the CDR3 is TGTGCCAGCAGTGAAGCGCGGAGGAGACTAGCGGGCTACGAGCAGTACGTC. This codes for CASSEARRRLAGYEQYV.

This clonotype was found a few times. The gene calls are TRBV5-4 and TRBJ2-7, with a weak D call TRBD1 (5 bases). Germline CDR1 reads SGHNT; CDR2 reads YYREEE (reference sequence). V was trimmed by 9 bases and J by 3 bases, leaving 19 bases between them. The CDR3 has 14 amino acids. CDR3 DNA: TGTGCCACCCGCCCCTTGGGCAGGGTCTACGAGCAGTACGTC. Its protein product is CATRPLGRVYEQYV.

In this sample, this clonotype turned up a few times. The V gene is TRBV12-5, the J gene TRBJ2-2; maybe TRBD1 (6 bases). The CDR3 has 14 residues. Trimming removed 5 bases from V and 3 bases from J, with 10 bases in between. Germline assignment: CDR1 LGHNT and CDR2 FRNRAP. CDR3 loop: CASGTDSYTGELFF. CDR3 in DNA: TGTGCTAGTGGTACGGACAGTTACACCGGGGAGCTGTTTTTT.

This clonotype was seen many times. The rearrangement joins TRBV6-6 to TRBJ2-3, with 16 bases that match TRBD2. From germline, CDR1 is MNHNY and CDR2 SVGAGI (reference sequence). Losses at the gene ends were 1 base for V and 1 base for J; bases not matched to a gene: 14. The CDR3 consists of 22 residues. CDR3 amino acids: CASSYFPLGGLAGGQGTDTQYF. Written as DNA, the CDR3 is TGTGCCAGCAGTTACTTTCCCCTCGGGGGACTAGCGGGGGGGCAGGGCACAGATACGCAGTATTTT.

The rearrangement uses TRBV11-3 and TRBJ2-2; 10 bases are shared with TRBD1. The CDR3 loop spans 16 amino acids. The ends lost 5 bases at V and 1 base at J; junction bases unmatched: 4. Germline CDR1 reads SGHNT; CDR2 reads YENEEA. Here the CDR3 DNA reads TGTGCCAGCAGCCCCGGACAGGGGGGGAACACCGGGGAGCTGTTTTTT. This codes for CASSPGQGGNTGELFF. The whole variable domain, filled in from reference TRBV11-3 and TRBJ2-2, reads EAGVVQSPRYKIIEKKQPVAFWCNPISGHNTLYWYLQNLGQGPELLIRYENEEAVDDSQLPKDRFSAERLKGVDSTLKIQPAELGDSAVYLCASSPGQGGNTGELFFGEGSRLTVL.

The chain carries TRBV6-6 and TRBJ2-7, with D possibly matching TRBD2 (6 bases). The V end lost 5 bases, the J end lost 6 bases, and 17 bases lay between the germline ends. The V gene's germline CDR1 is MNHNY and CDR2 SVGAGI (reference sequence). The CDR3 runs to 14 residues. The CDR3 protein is CASSPRDSRGEQYV. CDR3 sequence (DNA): TGTGCCAGCAGTCCTCGGGACTCTCGGGGCGAGCAGTACGTC.

CDR3 region: CASSQLRAWGETQYF. The CDR3 region has the DNA TGCGCCAGCAGCCAACTACGAGCTTGGGGAGAGACCCAGTACTTC. The chain employs TRBV4-1 and TRBJ2-5, with D unclear. Germline CDR1 and CDR2: MGHRA and YSYEKL. This CDR3 is built from 15 residues. V was shortened by 2 bases and J by 4 bases, with 14 bases between the two germline ends.

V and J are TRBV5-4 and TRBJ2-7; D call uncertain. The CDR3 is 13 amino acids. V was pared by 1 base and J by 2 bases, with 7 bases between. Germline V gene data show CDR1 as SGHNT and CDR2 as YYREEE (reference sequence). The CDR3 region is CASSLNSAYEQYV. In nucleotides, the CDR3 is TGTGCCAGCAGCTTGAACAGCGCCTACGAGCAGTACGTC.

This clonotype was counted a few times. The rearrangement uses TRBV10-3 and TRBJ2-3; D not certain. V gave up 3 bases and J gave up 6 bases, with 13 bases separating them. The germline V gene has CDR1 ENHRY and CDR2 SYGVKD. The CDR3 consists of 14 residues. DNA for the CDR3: TGTGCCATCAGTGATTCAATAGGTCAGGATACGCAGTATTTT. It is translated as CAISDSIGQDTQYF.

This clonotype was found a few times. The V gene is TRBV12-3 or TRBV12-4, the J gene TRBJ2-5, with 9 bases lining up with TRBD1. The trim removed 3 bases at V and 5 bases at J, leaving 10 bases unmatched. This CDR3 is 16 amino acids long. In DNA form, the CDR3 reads TGTGCCAGCAGTTTTGGCGGACAGGGGAGTAGGGAGACCCAGTACTTC. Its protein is CASSFGGQGSRETQYF.

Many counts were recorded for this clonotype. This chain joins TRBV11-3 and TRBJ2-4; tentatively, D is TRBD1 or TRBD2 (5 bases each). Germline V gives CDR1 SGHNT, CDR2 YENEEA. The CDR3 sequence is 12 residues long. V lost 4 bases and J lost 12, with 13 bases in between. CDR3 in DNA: TGTGCCAGCAGCTCCCGAGAGGGGTATCAGTACTTC. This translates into CASSSREGYQYF. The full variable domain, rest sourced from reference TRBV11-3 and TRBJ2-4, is EAGVVQSPRYKIIEKKQPVAFWCNPISGHNTLYWYLQNLGQGPELLIRYENEEAVDDSQLPKDRFSAERLKGVDSTLKIQPAELGDSAVYLCASSSREGYQYFGAGTRLSVL.

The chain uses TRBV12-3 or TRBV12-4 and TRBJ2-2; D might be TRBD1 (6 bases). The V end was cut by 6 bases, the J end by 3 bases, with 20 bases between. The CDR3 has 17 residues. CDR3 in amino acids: CASSRRGPAVYTGELFF. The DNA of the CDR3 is TGTGCCAGCAGCCGCAGGGGACCCGCCGTTTACACCGGGGAGCTGTTTTTT.

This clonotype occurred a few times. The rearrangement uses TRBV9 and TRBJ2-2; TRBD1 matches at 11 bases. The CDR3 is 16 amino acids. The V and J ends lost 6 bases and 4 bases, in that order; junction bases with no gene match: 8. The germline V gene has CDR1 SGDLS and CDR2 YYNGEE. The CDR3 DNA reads TGTGCCAGCACCCCACGGACAGGGGGCCGCACCGGGGAGCTGTTTTTT. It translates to CASTPRTGGRTGELFF.

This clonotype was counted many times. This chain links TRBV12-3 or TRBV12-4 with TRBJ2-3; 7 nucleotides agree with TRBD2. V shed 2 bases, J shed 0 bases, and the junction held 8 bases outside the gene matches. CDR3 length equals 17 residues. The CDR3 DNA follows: TGTGCCAGCAGTTTAACGGGACTACCCAGAAGCACAGATACGCAGTATTTT. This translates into CASSLTGLPRSTDTQYF.

CDR3 nucleotides: TGTGCCAGCTCACCGCCGGGACTGCCCTATGGCTACACCTTC. Translating it yields CASSPPGLPYGYTF. The rearrangement joins TRBV18 to TRBJ1-2, with D tentatively TRBD1 (5 bases). The CDR3 loop spans 14 amino acids. Germline CDR1 reads KGHSH; CDR2 reads LQKENI. The V gene lost 3 bases and the J gene lost 4 bases, with 12 bases spanning the gap. Looking up the rest from reference TRBV18 and TRBJ1-2 gives the full variable domain: NAGVMQNPRHLVRRRGQEARLRCSPMKGHSHVYWYRQLPEEGLKFMVYLQKENIIDESGMPKERFSAEFPKEGPSILRIQQVVRGDSAAYFCASSPPGLPYGYTFGSGTRLTVV.

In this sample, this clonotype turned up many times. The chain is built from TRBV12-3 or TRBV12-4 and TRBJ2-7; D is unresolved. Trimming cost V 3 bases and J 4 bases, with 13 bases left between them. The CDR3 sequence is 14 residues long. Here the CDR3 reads CASSFGGPHYEQYV. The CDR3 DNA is TGTGCCAGCAGTTTCGGCGGACCCCATTACGAGCAGTACGTC.

The CDR3 DNA follows: TGCGCCGGCCGAGAGGGGGGGCGTAGTACGCAGTATTTT. This gives the protein CAGREGGRSTQYF. The gene calls are TRBV10-2 and TRBJ2-3, with a weak D call TRBD2 (7 bases). The length of the CDR3 is 13 residues. Trimming shortened V by 11 bases and J by 8 bases, and 20 bases separated the two germline ends. Germline V gene sequence: CDR1 WSHSY, CDR2 SAAADI.

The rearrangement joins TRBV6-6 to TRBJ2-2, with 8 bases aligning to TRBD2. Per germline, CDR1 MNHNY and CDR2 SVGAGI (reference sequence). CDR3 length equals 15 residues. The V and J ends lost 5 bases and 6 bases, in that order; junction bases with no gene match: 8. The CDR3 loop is CASSRPGLGSGELFF. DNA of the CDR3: TGTGCCAGCAGTCGTCCGGGACTAGGTTCCGGGGAGCTGTTTTTT.